Each of the 26 T cell receptor beta chains below was sequenced from the same sample in a study of T cells in Graves' hyperthyroidism and ophthalmopathy. RNA transcripts yielded amplified TCR beta CDR3 regions. The primer set for the first-round RT-PCR of the TCR CDR3 was HTBI. From the multiplex PCR reads, TCRdb called clonotypes with MiXCR, one entry per CDR3 protein. The sample includes 150,000 to 200,000 distinct CDR3 sequences, approximately 15% seen only once; the top ten take roughly 28%. Sequenced: blood. These receptors all stem from a woman aged 45 to 65 with Graves' hyperthyroidism.

This clonotype has only one observation. This rearrangement joins TRBV7-9 to TRBJ2-7; D unresolved. Germline values: CDR1 SEHNR, CDR2 FQNEAQ (reference sequence). This CDR3 region has 13 residues. V was cut by 8 bases and J by 4 bases, with 15 bases left in between. CDR3 DNA sequence: TGTGCCAGCGGGCCTGGCGGACCTTACGAGCAGTACTTC. The encoded protein is CASGPGGPYEQYF.

The rearrangement joins TRBV28 to TRBJ1-2; 9 bases are shared with TRBD1. Germline values: CDR1 MDHEN, CDR2 SYDVKM. V shed 5 bases, J shed 3 bases, and the junction held 4 bases outside the gene matches. The CDR3 consists of 14 residues. CDR3 amino acids: CASSIGQGHYGYTF. The CDR3 DNA follows: TGTGCCAGCAGTATCGGACAGGGGCACTATGGCTACACCTTC.

This clonotype showed up just a few times. The V call is TRBV6-1, the J call TRBJ1-1; TRBD1 matches 8 bases. CDR3 length equals 13 residues. Trimming cost V 6 bases and J 4 bases; bases outside gene matches: 4. The germline V gene encodes CDR1 MNHNS and CDR2 SASEGT. CDR3 region: CASSLDRATEAFF. In nucleotides, the CDR3 is TGTGCCAGCAGCCTGGACAGGGCCACTGAAGCTTTCTTT.

At least ten counts were recorded for this clonotype. V is TRBV11-2 and J is TRBJ1-5; TRBD1 might be the D (6 bases). CDR1 is SGHAT, CDR2 FQNNGV, per germline. The CDR3 is 12 residues long. Trimming cost V 0 bases and J 9 bases, with 6 bases left between them. The CDR3 spells CASSLEGGPQHF. In DNA, the CDR3 is TGTGCCAGCAGCTTAGAAGGGGGGCCCCAGCATTTT.

There are many counts of this clonotype. The J gene is TRBJ2-5, the V gene TRBV6-1, with 12 bases fitting TRBD2. The J segment lost 5 bases and the V segment lost 7 bases, leaving 8 bases of the junction unmatched. The germline CDR1 and CDR2 sequences are MNHNS and SASEGT. This CDR3 is built from 15 residues. The CDR3 reads CASTNGLAGQETQYF. In nucleotides, the CDR3 is TGTGCCAGCACTAACGGACTAGCGGGGCAGGAGACCCAGTACTTC.

This rearrangement joins TRBV7-9 to TRBJ2-1; 13 bases fit TRBD2. The CDR3 totals 15 residues. Looked up from germline, CDR1 is SEHNR and CDR2 is FQNEAQ (reference sequence). The J segment lost 8 bases and the V segment lost 7 bases, leaving 8 bases of the junction unmatched. The CDR3 here is CASNILLAGGDEQFF. The CDR3 DNA follows: TGTGCCAGCAATATATTACTAGCGGGAGGGGATGAGCAGTTCTTC.

This clonotype was detected many times. The chain uses TRBV9 and TRBJ2-1; D is perhaps TRBD2 (6 bases). There are 15 residues in the CDR3. Trimming pared 4 bases from V and 2 bases from J, leaving 13 bases between. Germline V lookup: CDR1 SGDLS, CDR2 YYNGEE. CDR3 in amino acids: CASSRGGAAYNEQFF. CDR3 nucleotides: TGTGCCAGCAGCAGGGGCGGGGCCGCCTACAATGAGCAGTTCTTC.

This clonotype was detected many times. The genes are TRBV2 and TRBJ2-7; D is unclear. Germline CDR1 reads SNHLY; CDR2 reads FYNNEI. Deletions cut 7 bases from V and 4 bases from J, with 17 bases between. This CDR3 is 14 amino acids long. The CDR3 nucleotides are TGTGCCAGCATTGGCGAGATTTCCCCGTACGAGCAGTACTTC. Its translation: CASIGEISPYEQYF.

This clonotype was seen many times. The chain couples TRBV24-1 to TRBJ2-5; D might be TRBD2 (7 bases). The CDR3 is made up of 16 amino acids. The germline V gene encodes CDR1 KGHDR and CDR2 SFDVKD. Trimming shortened V by 0 bases and J by 5 bases, and 15 bases separated the two germline ends. CDR3 protein: CATSDLEGGPIETQYF. DNA of the CDR3: TGTGCCACCAGTGATTTGGAGGGGGGGCCGATTGAGACCCAGTACTTC.

Points on this clonotype: One junction end does not reproduce the germline sequence, and a read error may be involved. V is TRBV5-4 and J is TRBJ1-1; unclear D gene. This CDR3 is built from 13 residues. The germline V gene encodes CDR1 SGHNT and CDR2 YYREEE (reference sequence). Here the CDR3 reads CASSLAGNIEAFF. The CDR3 nucleotides read TGTGCCAGCAGCTTGGCTGGGAACATTGAAGCTTTCTTT. Variable domain in full (rest from reference TRBV5-4 and TRBJ1-1): ETGVTQSPTHLIKTRGQQVTLRCSSQSGHNTVSWYQQALGQGPQFIFQYYREEENGRGNFPPRFSGLQFPNYSSELNVNALELDDSALYLCASSLAGNIEAFFGQGTRLTVV.

The chain is built from TRBV6-1 and TRBJ1-5; no clear D gene. V was clipped by 3 bases and J by 9 bases, with 12 bases between them. Germline CDR1 reads MNHNS; CDR2 reads SASEGT. The CDR3 loop spans 13 amino acids. The CDR3 spells CASSELGIRPQHF. The CDR3 bases are TGTGCCAGCAGTGAGTTGGGAATCCGGCCCCAGCATTTT.

This clonotype has at least ten counts. V and J are TRBV27 and TRBJ2-3, with 10 bases fitting TRBD2. CDR1 and CDR2 from the germline V gene are MNHEY and SMNVEV (reference sequence). This CDR3 spans 18 amino acids. Trimming removed 5 bases from V and 3 bases from J; junction bases left unmatched: 14. In DNA form, the CDR3 reads TGTGCCAGCAGTACACGAACGGGACTAGCGACGGAGACAGATACGCAGTATTTT. It translates to CASSTRTGLATETDTQYF.

This clonotype was seen at least ten times. The V gene is TRBV2, the J gene TRBJ2-2; D is uncertain. This CDR3 has 12 amino acids. Germline CDR1 is SNHLY and CDR2 is FYNNEI. The V end lost 7 bases, the J end lost 5 bases, and 8 bases lay between the germline ends. CDR3 bases: TGTGCCAGCATAGTAGATACCGGGGAGCTGTTTTTT. Translated, it gives CASIVDTGELFF.

This clonotype has more than one count but fewer than ten. V gene TRBV20-1 combines with J gene TRBJ1-3; 8 nucleotides agree with TRBD1. Trimming at V came to 3 bases and at J to 3 bases, leaving 4 bases not matched to a gene. The germline V gene encodes CDR1 DFQATT and CDR2 SNEGSKA (reference sequence). The CDR3 runs 14 residues. CDR3 region: CSASQGAGGNTIYF. As DNA, the CDR3 is TGCAGTGCTAGTCAGGGGGCGGGTGGAAACACCATATATTTT.

The sample holds many counts of this clonotype. The CDR3 region is CASKGAGTEAFF. The CDR3 DNA sequence: TGTGCCAGCAAGGGCGCTGGCACTGAAGCTTTCTTT. The chain employs TRBV24-1 and TRBJ1-1, with D unclear. Trimming left V 11 bases short and J 4 bases short, with 13 bases between. There are 12 residues in the CDR3. Germline V lookup: CDR1 KGHDR, CDR2 SFDVKD.

This clonotype showed up just a few times. V gene TRBV4-3 combines with J gene TRBJ2-1; TRBD2 is a possible D gene (6 bases). The CDR3 covers 16 residues. The germline CDR1 and CDR2 sequences are LGHNA and YSLEER. V was cut by 0 bases and J by 4 bases, with 13 bases left in between. The CDR3 DNA reads as TGCGCCAGCAGCCAAGAAGAGACGGGGGTTTACAATGAGCAGTTCTTC. As protein: CASSQEETGVYNEQFF.

This clonotype was counted many times. V and J are TRBV27 and TRBJ2-7; tentative D call: TRBD1 (6 bases). Per the germline V gene, CDR1 is MNHEY and CDR2 is SMNVEV (reference sequence). V lost 6 bases to trimming and J lost 0 bases, with 9 bases between them. The CDR3 runs to 13 residues. The CDR3 loop reads CASSQGSSYEQYF. The DNA for the CDR3 is TGTGCCAGCAGCCAGGGGTCCTCCTACGAGCAGTACTTC.

This clonotype was found many times. The rearrangement uses TRBV29-1 and TRBJ2-2; 7 bases are shared with TRBD2. V lost 5 bases, J lost 6 bases, and 6 bases stayed unmatched. Germline CDR1 reads SQVTM; CDR2 reads ANQGSEA. CDR3 length equals 13 residues. The DNA of the CDR3 is TGCAGCGTTCTGGCACGGGGGGCCGGGGAGCTGTTTTTT. As protein: CSVLARGAGELFF.

This clonotype was observed many times. The rearrangement joins TRBV29-1 to TRBJ1-3; no reliable D call. The CDR3 is 12 residues long. Germline values: CDR1 SQVTM, CDR2 ANQGSEA. Trimming shortened V by 5 bases and J by 1 base, and 6 bases separated the two germline ends. The CDR3 DNA reads TGCAGCGTTTCCGGGTCTGGAAACACCATATATTTT. Protein: CSVSGSGNTIYF. The entire variable domain, with the rest obtained from reference TRBV29-1 and TRBJ1-3, is as follows: SAVISQKPSRDICQRGTSLTIQCQVDSQVTMMFWYRQQPGQSLTLIATANQGSEATYESGFVIDKFPISRPNLTFSTLTVSNMSPEDSSIYLCSVSGSGNTIYFGEGSWLTVV.

This clonotype was detected many times. An end of the junction differs from the germline gene, which may be a read error. V and J are TRBV27 and TRBJ2-1, with 9 nucleotides matching TRBD2. This CDR3 has 17 residues. Germline CDR1 reads MNHEY; CDR2 reads SMNVEV (reference sequence). This chain's CDR3 is CASSSGKRGASHNEQFF. CDR3 in DNA: TGTGCCAGCAGTTCAGGGAAGCGGGGGGCCTCCCACAATGAGCAGTTCTTC.

This clonotype was observed a few times. J is TRBJ1-6 and V is TRBV18; the D gene is possibly TRBD1 (5 bases). The germline V gene encodes CDR1 KGHSH and CDR2 LQKENI. CDR3 length equals 15 residues. V lost 2 bases and J 8 bases, leaving 13 bases between the germline ends. CDR3 nucleotides: TGTGCCAGCTCACCAATAGGGACGTCAGATTCACCCCTCCACTTT. It encodes CASSPIGTSDSPLHF. Full variable domain (missing parts from reference TRBV18 and TRBJ1-6): NAGVMQNPRHLVRRRGQEARLRCSPMKGHSHVYWYRQLPEEGLKFMVYLQKENIIDESGMPKERFSAEFPKEGPSILRIQQVVRGDSAAYFCASSPIGTSDSPLHFGNGTRLTVT.

This clonotype has ten or more counts. This chain joins TRBV7-9 and TRBJ2-7; D gene unclear. Germline V gives CDR1 SEHNR, CDR2 FQNEAQ (reference sequence). V lost 4 bases, J lost 7 bases, and 11 bases lay in between. The CDR3 is 12 amino acids. The CDR3 nucleotides read TGTGCCAGCAGCTACAAGGTTGCAGAGCAGTACTTC. This codes for CASSYKVAEQYF.

This clonotype was counted only a few times. The chain uses TRBV18 and TRBJ1-1; 7 nucleotides agree with TRBD1. Germline CDR1 reads KGHSH; CDR2 reads LQKENI. The CDR3 is made up of 13 amino acids. The V gene end was trimmed by 6 bases and the J gene end by 1 base; junction bases not matched to a gene: 2. The CDR3 region has the DNA TGTGCCAGCTCGGGGGACAGGAACACTGAAGCTTTCTTT. This gives the protein CASSGDRNTEAFF. The full variable domain, its missing parts supplied by reference TRBV18 and TRBJ1-1, is NAGVMQNPRHLVRRRGQEARLRCSPMKGHSHVYWYRQLPEEGLKFMVYLQKENIIDESGMPKERFSAEFPKEGPSILRIQQVVRGDSAAYFCASSGDRNTEAFFGQGTRLTVV.

The V gene is TRBV24-1, the J gene TRBJ2-2; D is possibly TRBD1 (5 bases). Trimming took 0 bases from V and 4 from J, leaving 14 bases between them. CDR1 is KGHDR, CDR2 SFDVKD, per germline. The CDR3 contains 17 residues. The CDR3 here is CATSDLSAGWSTGELFF. CDR3 DNA sequence: TGTGCCACCAGTGATTTGTCGGCAGGGTGGAGCACCGGGGAGCTGTTTTTT.

This clonotype was found a few times. The chain joins TRBV7-2 to TRBJ2-5; D is possibly TRBD2 (5 bases). V was trimmed by 1 base and J by 5 bases, leaving 14 bases between them. This CDR3 contains 15 residues. Germline V CDR1 and CDR2: SGHTA, FQGNSA. The CDR3 here is CASSLGGLGRETQYF. CDR3 nucleotide sequence: TGTGCCAGCAGCTTAGGAGGGTTAGGGCGGGAGACCCAGTACTTC.

This clonotype was detected ten times or more. The chain couples TRBV7-9 to TRBJ2-1; the D gene is possibly TRBD1 (6 bases). The CDR3 totals 14 residues. V was pared by 5 bases and J by 9 bases, with 17 bases between. Germline V lookup: CDR1 SEHNR, CDR2 FQNEAQ (reference sequence). The CDR3 coding sequence is TGTGCCAGCAGCCCCCCGAGCAGGGGCAGTGAGCAGTTCTTC. It specifies CASSPPSRGSEQFF.